The 19 T cell receptor beta chains in this list originate from one sample, sequenced in a study of beta chain features in type 1 diabetes. The antigens these receptors bind are not known. The authors reverse transcribed all of the isolated RNA, so sequencing captured expressed TCRB transcripts. Using immunoSEQ multiplex PCR, the repertoire was profiled, and TCRdb retains in-frame clones only, with some absent. There are about 230,000 clones in the sample; about a sixth occur only once, and 0.07% to 0.095% lies in the top ten. General study findings and limits: Moderately but significantly shorter TCRB CDR3s were found in Type 1 diabetes patients in all four CD4+ subsets.

Material for sequencing was naive CD4+ T cells from blood. Every receptor here comes from a man aged 30 to 45 with type 1 diabetes.

This clone was observed a handful of times. Other nucleotide sequences in the sample specify the same CDR3. The CDR3 DNA is TGTGCCAGCAGCGTAGGTCAGGGGAACTACGAGCAGTACTTC. This encodes CASSVGQGNYEQYF. The chain recombines TRBV9 with TRBJ2-7; perhaps TRBD1 as D (6 bases). Germline loops: CDR1 SGDLS, CDR2 YYNGEE. The CDR3 has 14 amino acids. The V end was cut by 0 bases, the J end by 3 bases, with 10 bases between. Filled out from reference TRBV9 and TRBJ2-7, the complete variable domain reads DSGVTQTPKHLITATGQRVTLRCSPRSGDLSVYWYQQSLDQGLQFLIQYYNGEERAKGNILERFSAQQFPDLHSELNLSSLELGDSALYFCASSVGQGNYEQYFGPGTRLTVT.

This chain joins TRBV19 and TRBJ2-7; 8 bases agree with TRBD1. Germline-derived CDR1 and CDR2 are LNHDA and SQIVND (reference sequence). Trimming removed 5 bases from V and 5 bases from J; junction bases left unmatched: 8. The CDR3 has 14 amino acids. The CDR3 sequence is CASSGRTGRDEQYF. The DNA for the CDR3 is TGTGCCAGTAGTGGACGGACAGGGCGGGACGAGCAGTACTTC.

The chain has TRBV7-3 and TRBJ2-1, with 7 bases lining up with TRBD2. The CDR3 totals 16 residues. The V segment lost 5 bases and the J segment 3 bases; nucleotides outside the gene matches: 10. Germline CDR1 reads SGHTA; CDR2 reads FQGTGA. The DNA of the CDR3 is TGTGCCAGCAGCCTGGGTGGTGCTAGCGGCTACAATGAGCAGTTCTTC. It specifies CASSLGGASGYNEQFF.

This chain links TRBV2 with TRBJ2-1; D not certain. Trimming removed 6 bases at V and 4 bases at J, with 19 bases between. Germline lookup yields CDR1 SNHLY and CDR2 FYNNEI. The CDR3 is made up of 16 amino acids. CDR3 sequence: CASSLSPPSLYNEQFF. DNA for the CDR3: TGTGCCAGCAGCCTAAGTCCCCCTTCTCTATACAATGAGCAGTTCTTC.

The chain couples TRBV7-2 to TRBJ2-7; D perhaps matches TRBD1 (6 bases). Trimming stripped 5 bases from V and 4 bases from J, with 18 bases between. Germline V gene lookup returns CDR1 SGHTA and CDR2 FQGNSA. This CDR3 has 15 amino acids. The CDR3 here is CASSGGFGTRYEQYF. As DNA, the CDR3 is TGTGCCAGCAGCGGGGGCTTCGGGACGCGGTACGAGCAGTACTTC. Together with reference TRBV7-2 and TRBJ2-7, the CDR3 gives the full variable domain: GAGVSQSPSNKVTEKGKDVELRCDPISGHTALYWYRQSLGQGLEFLIYFQGNSAPDKSGLPSDRFSAERTGGSVSTLTIQRTQQEDSAVYLCASSGGFGTRYEQYFGPGTRLTVT.

The chain recombines TRBV7-9 with TRBJ2-2; no reliable D call. The CDR3 is made up of 14 amino acids. V dropped 3 bases and J dropped 6 bases, with 11 bases sitting between them. Germline V lookup: CDR1 SEHNR, CDR2 FQNEAQ (reference sequence). CDR3 bases: TGTGCCAGCAGCTTTGGGGATATGGCCGGGGAGCTGTTTTTT. Protein sequence: CASSFGDMAGELFF.

This clone was counted between two and nine times. The genes are TRBV10-3 and TRBJ1-4; 8 bases are shared with TRBD1. Germline CDR1 ENHRY, CDR2 SYGVKD. With V trimmed by 6 bases and J by 4 bases, 4 bases remained unmatched. The CDR3 runs 14 residues. The CDR3 loop reads CAIRPGGDNEKLFF. CDR3 DNA: TGTGCCATCAGACCAGGGGGCGATAATGAAAAACTGTTTTTT.

The rearrangement uses TRBV6-5 and TRBJ2-3, with no clear D. The CDR3 consists of 15 residues. The germline V gene has CDR1 MNHEY and CDR2 SVGAGI. The V end lost 2 bases, the J end lost 5 bases, and 14 bases lay between the germline ends. The CDR3 DNA reads as TGTGCCAGCAGTTACACTGCACAGATGGGAGATACGCAGTATTTT. Translated, it gives CASSYTAQMGDTQYF.

This clone came up a few times. Other DNA sequences of this sample code for an identical CDR3. The V and J genes are TRBV20-1 and TRBJ2-5; D gene ambiguous. Trimming shortened V by 3 bases and J by 5 bases, and 4 bases separated the two germline ends. CDR3 length: 10 residues. The V gene's germline CDR1 is DFQATT and CDR2 SNEGSKA (reference sequence). CDR3 DNA sequence: TGCAGTGCTAGTGGGGAGACCCAGTACTTC. It specifies CSASGETQYF.

J is TRBJ2-5 and V is TRBV9; perhaps TRBD2 as D (6 bases). Trimming stripped 0 bases from V and 2 bases from J, with 11 bases between. CDR1 and CDR2 from the germline V gene are SGDLS and YYNGEE. The CDR3 totals 15 residues. The CDR3 here is CASSVGRGEQETQYF. In DNA form, the CDR3 reads TGTGCCAGCAGCGTAGGGCGGGGAGAACAAGAGACCCAGTACTTC.

This clone was detected only a few times. The rearrangement links TRBV7-2 to TRBJ1-5; D is possibly TRBD1 (6 bases). This CDR3 is built from 15 residues. Germline loops: CDR1 SGHTA, CDR2 FQGNSA. V was shortened by 2 bases and J by 1 base, with 9 bases between the two germline ends. The CDR3 spells CASSLNRVSNQPQHF. The CDR3 DNA follows: TGTGCCAGCAGCTTAAACAGGGTGAGCAATCAGCCCCAGCATTTT.

The chain couples TRBV7-2 to TRBJ2-5, with a tentative D call TRBD1 (5 bases). CDR1 is SGHTA and CDR2 is FQGNSA in the germline V gene. V shed 3 bases and J shed 3 bases, with 8 bases lying between them. The length of the CDR3 is 13 residues. CDR3 nucleotides: TGTGCCAGCAGCTTCGGCAGGGAAGAGACCCAGTACTTC. Protein product: CASSFGREETQYF. Using reference TRBV7-2 and TRBJ2-5 for the parts outside the CDR3, the full variable domain is GAGVSQSPSNKVTEKGKDVELRCDPISGHTALYWYRQSLGQGLEFLIYFQGNSAPDKSGLPSDRFSAERTGGSVSTLTIQRTQQEDSAVYLCASSFGREETQYFGPGTRLLVL.

The rearrangement links TRBV4-3 to TRBJ2-5; 10 nucleotides agree with TRBD2. Germline lookup yields CDR1 LGHNA and CDR2 YSLEER. The V segment lost 2 bases and the J segment 4 bases; nucleotides outside the gene matches: 7. This CDR3 is 16 amino acids long. For the CDR3, the DNA is TGCGCCAGCAGCCAATCTCCAGTAGCGGGAGGAGAGACCCAGTACTTC. Translated, it gives CASSQSPVAGGETQYF.

The rearrangement links TRBV7-9 to TRBJ2-7; weak D call: TRBD2 (5 bases). V was trimmed by 5 bases and J by 2 bases, leaving 13 bases between them. From germline, CDR1 is SEHNR and CDR2 FQNEAQ (reference sequence). The CDR3 loop spans 14 amino acids. CDR3 loop: CASSAGRTPYEQYF. CDR3 nucleotide sequence: TGTGCCAGCAGCGCCGGCAGGACTCCCTACGAGCAGTACTTC.

The sample holds a few counts of this clone. The J gene is TRBJ2-1, the V gene TRBV4-2, with D hard to call. The ends were cut back, 2 bases at V and 12 bases at J, with 8 bases in the middle. Germline-derived CDR1 and CDR2 are LGHNA and YNFKEQ. The CDR3 consists of 11 residues. The CDR3 DNA reads TGTGCCAGCAGCCAACAACACGGGCAGTTCTTC. Residues: CASSQQHGQFF.

This clone showed up just a few times. The gene calls are TRBV7-9 and TRBJ2-1; TRBD2 matches at 8 bases. V shed 6 bases, J shed 1 base, and the junction held 5 bases outside the gene matches. The CDR3 is 15 amino acids. CDR1 and CDR2 from the germline V gene are SEHNR and FQNEAQ (reference sequence). CDR3 bases: TGTGCCAGCAGTAGTAGCGGGACGTCCTACAATGAGCAGTTCTTC. Protein product: CASSSSGTSYNEQFF.

The table lists this clone with a few counts. The V gene is TRBV27, the J gene TRBJ2-7, with D perhaps matching TRBD2 (5 bases). V was pared by 6 bases and J by 3 bases, with 15 bases between. The germline CDR1 and CDR2 sequences are MNHEY and SMNVEV (reference sequence). This CDR3 has 14 residues. CDR3 coding DNA: TGTGCCAGCAGCCGAACCGGGGTTATCTACGAGCAGTACTTC. Its translation is CASSRTGVIYEQYF.

This clone was detected only a few times. V usage is TRBV27 and J usage is TRBJ2-1; D call uncertain. Trimming took off 6 bases at V and 0 bases at J, with 6 bases between the two ends. Germline V gene data show CDR1 as MNHEY and CDR2 as SMNVEV (reference sequence). The CDR3 extends over 13 amino acids. This chain's CDR3 is CASRLSSYNEQFF. As DNA, the CDR3 is TGTGCCAGCAGACTCAGCTCCTACAATGAGCAGTTCTTC.

The rearrangement joins TRBV4-2 to TRBJ2-5; D is unclear. The V gene lost 4 bases and the J gene lost 3 bases, with 9 bases spanning the gap. The CDR3 contains 13 residues. CDR1 is LGHNA, CDR2 YNFKEQ, per germline. CDR3 nucleotide sequence: TGTGCCAGCAGCCCTCGAAGGGAAGAGACCCAGTACTTC. Amino acid sequence: CASSPRREETQYF.